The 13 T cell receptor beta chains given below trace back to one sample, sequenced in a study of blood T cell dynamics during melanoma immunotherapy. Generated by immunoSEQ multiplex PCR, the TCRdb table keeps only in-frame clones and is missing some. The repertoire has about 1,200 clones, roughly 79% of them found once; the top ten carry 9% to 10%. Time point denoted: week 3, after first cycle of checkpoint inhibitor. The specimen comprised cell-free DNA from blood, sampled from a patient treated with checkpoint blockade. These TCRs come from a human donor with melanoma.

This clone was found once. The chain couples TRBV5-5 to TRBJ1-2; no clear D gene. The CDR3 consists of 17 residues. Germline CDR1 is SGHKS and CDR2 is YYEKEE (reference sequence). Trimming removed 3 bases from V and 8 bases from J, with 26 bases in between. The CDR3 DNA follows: TGTGCCAGCAGCTCCACCCCGTTGGGCAGGACCGCTATCGGCTACACCTTC. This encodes CASSSTPLGRTAIGYTF.

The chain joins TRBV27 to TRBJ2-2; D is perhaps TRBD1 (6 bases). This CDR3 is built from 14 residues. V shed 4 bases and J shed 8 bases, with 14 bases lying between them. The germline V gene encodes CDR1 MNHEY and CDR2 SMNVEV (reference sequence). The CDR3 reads CASSSDDRTGELFF. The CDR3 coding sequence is TGTGCCAGCAGTTCAGATGACAGGACAGGGGAGCTGTTTTTT.

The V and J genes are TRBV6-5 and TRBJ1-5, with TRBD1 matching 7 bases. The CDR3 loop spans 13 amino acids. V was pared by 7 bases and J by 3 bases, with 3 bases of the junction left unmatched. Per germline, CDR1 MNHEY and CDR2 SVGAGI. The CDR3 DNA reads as TGTGCCAGCAAGGGACAGATCAATCAGCCCCAGCATTTT. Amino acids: CASKGQINQPQHF.

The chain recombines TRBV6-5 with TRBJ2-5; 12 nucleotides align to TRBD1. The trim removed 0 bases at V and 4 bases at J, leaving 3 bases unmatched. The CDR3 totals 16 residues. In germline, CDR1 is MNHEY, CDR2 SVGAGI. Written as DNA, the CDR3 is TGTGCCAGCAGTTACTCGGGGACAGGGGGCGCAGAGACCCAGTACTTC. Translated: CASSYSGTGGAETQYF.

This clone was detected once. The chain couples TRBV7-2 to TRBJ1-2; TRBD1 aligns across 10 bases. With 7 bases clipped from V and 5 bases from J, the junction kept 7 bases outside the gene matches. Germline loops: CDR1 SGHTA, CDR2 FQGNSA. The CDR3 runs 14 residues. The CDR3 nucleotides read TGTGCCAGCACCCCGGGGACAGGGGCTTATGGCTACACCTTC. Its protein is CASTPGTGAYGYTF.

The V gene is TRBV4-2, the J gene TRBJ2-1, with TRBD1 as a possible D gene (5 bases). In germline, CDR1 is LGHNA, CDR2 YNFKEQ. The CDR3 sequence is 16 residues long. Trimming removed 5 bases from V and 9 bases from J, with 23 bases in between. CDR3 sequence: CASSEQTGPGFSEQFF. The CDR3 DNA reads TGTGCCAGCAGCGAACAAACAGGCCCTGGCTTTAGTGAGCAGTTCTTC.

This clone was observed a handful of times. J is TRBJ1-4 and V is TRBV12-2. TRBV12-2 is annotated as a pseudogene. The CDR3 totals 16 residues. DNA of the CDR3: TGTGCAAGTCGCTTAGTTAAGAGTGGAGCTAATGAAAAACTGTTTTTT. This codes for CASRLVKSGANEKLFF.

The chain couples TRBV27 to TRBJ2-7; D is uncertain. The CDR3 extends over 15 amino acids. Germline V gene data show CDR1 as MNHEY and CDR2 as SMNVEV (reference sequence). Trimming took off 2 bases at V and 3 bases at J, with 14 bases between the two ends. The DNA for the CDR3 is TGTGCCAGCAGTTTAAAGCCTGTTAGATTCTACGAGCAGTACTTC. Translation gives CASSLKPVRFYEQYF.

The CDR3 DNA follows: TGTGCCAGCAGTTACTCGCCAGGGCAGGACGAGCAGTACTTC. Residues: CASSYSPGQDEQYF. The J gene is TRBJ2-5, the V gene TRBV6-5; perhaps TRBD1 as D (5 bases). The DNA matches TRBJ2-7 better at its end, which makes the J call doubtful. The length of the CDR3 is 14 residues. The germline V gene has CDR1 MNHEY and CDR2 SVGAGI.

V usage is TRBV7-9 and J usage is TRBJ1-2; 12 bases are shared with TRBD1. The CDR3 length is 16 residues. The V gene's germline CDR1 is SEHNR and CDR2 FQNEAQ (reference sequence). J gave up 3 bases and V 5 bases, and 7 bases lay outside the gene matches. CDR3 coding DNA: TGTGCCAGCAGCCCCGGGACAGGGGGCGGTGACTATGGCTACACCTTC. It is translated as CASSPGTGGGDYGYTF. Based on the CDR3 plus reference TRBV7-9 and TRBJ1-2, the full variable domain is DTGVSQNPRHKITKRGQNVTFRCDPISEHNRLYWYRQTLGQGPEFLTYFQNEAQLEKSRLLSDRFSAERPKGSFSTLEIQRTEQGDSAMYLCASSPGTGGGDYGYTFGSGTRLTVV.

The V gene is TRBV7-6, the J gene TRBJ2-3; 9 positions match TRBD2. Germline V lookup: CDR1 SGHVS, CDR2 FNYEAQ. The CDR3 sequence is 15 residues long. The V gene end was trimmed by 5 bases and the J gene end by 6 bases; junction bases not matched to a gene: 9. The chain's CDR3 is CASSRPAGGLDTQYF. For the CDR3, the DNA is TGTGCCAGCAGCCGCCCGGCGGGAGGGTTGGATACGCAGTATTTT.

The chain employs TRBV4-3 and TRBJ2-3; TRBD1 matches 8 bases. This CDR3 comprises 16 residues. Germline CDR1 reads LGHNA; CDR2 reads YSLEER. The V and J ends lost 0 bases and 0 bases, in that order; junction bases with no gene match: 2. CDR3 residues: CASSQDRTGSTDTQYF. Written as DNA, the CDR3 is TGCGCCAGCAGCCAAGATAGGACAGGGAGCACAGATACGCAGTATTTT.

The CDR3 is CASSASGNTIYF. CDR3 sequence (DNA): TGTGCCAGCAGTGCCTCTGGAAACACCATATATTTT. The chain employs TRBV9 and TRBJ1-3; no firm D call. The CDR3 has 12 amino acids. Germline CDR1 SGDLS, CDR2 YYNGEE. The V and J ends lost 5 bases and 0 bases respectively, with 3 bases between them.